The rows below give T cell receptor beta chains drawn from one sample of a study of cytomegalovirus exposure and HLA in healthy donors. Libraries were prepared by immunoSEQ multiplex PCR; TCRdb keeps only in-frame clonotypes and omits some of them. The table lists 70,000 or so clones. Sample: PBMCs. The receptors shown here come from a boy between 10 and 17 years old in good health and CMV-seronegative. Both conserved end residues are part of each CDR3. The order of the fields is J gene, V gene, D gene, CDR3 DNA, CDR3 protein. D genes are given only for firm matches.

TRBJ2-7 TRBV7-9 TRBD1 TGTGCCAGCAGCCTCTCAGGGGGTGGTAACGAGCAGTACTTC CASSLSGGGNEQYF
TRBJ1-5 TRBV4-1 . TGCGCCAGCAGCCAAGATCAATTTAGGAGGGGCCAGCCCCAGCATTTT CASSQDQFRRGQPQHF
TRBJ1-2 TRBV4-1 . TGCGCCAGCAGCCAAGACCGCGGGTATGGCTACACCTTC CASSQDRGYGYTF
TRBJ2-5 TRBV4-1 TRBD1 TGCGCCAGCAGCCAAGCCCATCGGGACAGTCAAGAGACCCAGTACTTC CASSQAHRDSQETQYF
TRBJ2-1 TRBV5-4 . TGTGCCAGCAGCCCGGGTCCGGACTACAATGAGCAGTTCTTC CASSPGPDYNEQFF
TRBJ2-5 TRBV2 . TGTGCCAGCAGTCCCGACAGACAAGAGACCCAGTACTTC CASSPDRQETQYF
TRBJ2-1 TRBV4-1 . TGCGCCAGCAGCCAAGAAGAAGGAGACAATGAGCAGTTCTTC CASSQEEGDNEQFF
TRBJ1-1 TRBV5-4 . TGTGCCAGCAGCGTACCAGGGGACACTGAAGCTTTCTTT CASSVPGDTEAFF
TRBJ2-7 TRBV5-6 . TGTGCCAGCAGCTTGCGGGGGTCCTACGAGCAGTACTTC CASSLRGSYEQYF
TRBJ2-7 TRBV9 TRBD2 TGTGCCAGCAGCGTAGCCCCGGGACTAGCCTACGAGCAGTACTTC CASSVAPGLAYEQYF
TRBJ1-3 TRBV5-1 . TGCGCCAGCAGCCCGACTACGGCCTCTGGAAACACCATATATTTT CASSPTTASGNTIYF
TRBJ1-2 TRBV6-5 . TGTGCCAGCAGTTACAGGGGATGGGGCTACACCTTC CASSYRGWGYTF